This record looks at one T cell receptor (beta chain) sequence and its context. In the original processing: Estimation of nucleated cell counts relied on the amplification of reference gene primers. Assay: immunoSEQ multiplex PCR; the TCRdb copy retains only in-frame clones and omits some. The DNA gave D and trimming, while V, J and clone size come from that table. The data show about 380,000 clones, roughly 86% seen once. CDR3 length: 17 residues. Trimming removed 4 bases from V and 2 bases from J, with 19 bases in between. CDR1 MRHNA and CDR2 SNTAGT come from the germline V gene. This specimen comes from a study of blood T cell repertoires in COVID-19. Turning to the study itself: Acute-phase and convalescent COVID-19 samples originated in the United States, Italy and Spain. Sources were T cells, B-cell-depleted T cells, or PBMCs; the material itself was cDNA or gDNA.

V gene TRBV6-4 combines with J gene TRBJ2-3, with a possible D match to TRBD1 (5 bases). The sequenced sample was peripheral blood. This sequence originates from a human donor with acute or convalescent COVID-19. The donor label of this sample is uncertain. DNA for the CDR3: TGTGCCAGCAGTGCAGGGTTGATTGTCGGATCCACAGATACGCAGTATTTT. It translates to CASSAGLIVGSTDTQYF.